This T cell receptor (beta chain) was retrieved from a study of blood T cell repertoires in COVID-19. The wider study: Italy, Spain and the United States were the sources of the convalescent and acute COVID-19 samples.

Between the trimmed V and J ends, which lost 2 bases and 2 bases, there was a span of 22 bases. Germline CDR1 reads MNHEY; CDR2 reads SVGEGT. The CDR3 has 19 residues. Sequencing was performed with immunoSEQ multiplex PCR; in TCRdb, only in-frame clones are kept and a portion is missing. The sample contains 35,000 to 45,000 clones, roughly three quarters of which appear only once. This clonotype originated in a woman of 80 years or more with acute or convalescent COVID-19. V and J are TRBV6-2 or TRBV6-3 and TRBJ2-4, with D possibly being TRBD1 (6 bases). Sequenced: peripheral blood. CDR3 residues: CASSYTSIQGSGTKNIQYF. The CDR3 bases are TGTGCCAGCAGTTACACATCGATCCAGGGGTCAGGGACCAAAAACATTCAGTACTTC.